This T cell receptor (beta chain) is from a study of T cells in Graves' hyperthyroidism and ophthalmopathy. Study-wide findings and caveats: Ophthalmopathy and stable hyperthyroidism were told apart by a 13 V-J model.

This clonotype was detected ten times or more. The antigen remains undetermined. Possible read error: a much larger clone is one base away. There are 15 residues in the CDR3. Germline CDR1 reads MNHNS; CDR2 reads SASEGT. Amplified regions were TCR beta CDR3 sequences from RNA transcripts. The HTBI primer set drove a first-round RT-PCR of the TCR CDR3. TCRdb re-derived calls from the multiplex PCR reads in MiXCR, one entry per CDR3 protein. The sample contains 300,000 to 350,000 distinct CDR3 sequences, 15% to 20% of which appear only once. It was uncontrolled infection, other autoimmune disease, pregnancy or lactation that excluded patients. Diagnoses were made from clinical symptoms, serum measures (thyroxine and TRAb), thyroid ultrasound and orbital computed tomography.

The specimen was blood. The receptor's source is a woman aged 40 to 55 with Graves' ophthalmopathy. The chain couples TRBV6-1 to TRBJ2-7; D is uncertain. CDR3 coding DNA: TGTGCCAGCAGTCGACTGGACGCAGGCTCCTACGAGCGGTACTTC. Protein sequence: CASSRLDAGSYERYF.